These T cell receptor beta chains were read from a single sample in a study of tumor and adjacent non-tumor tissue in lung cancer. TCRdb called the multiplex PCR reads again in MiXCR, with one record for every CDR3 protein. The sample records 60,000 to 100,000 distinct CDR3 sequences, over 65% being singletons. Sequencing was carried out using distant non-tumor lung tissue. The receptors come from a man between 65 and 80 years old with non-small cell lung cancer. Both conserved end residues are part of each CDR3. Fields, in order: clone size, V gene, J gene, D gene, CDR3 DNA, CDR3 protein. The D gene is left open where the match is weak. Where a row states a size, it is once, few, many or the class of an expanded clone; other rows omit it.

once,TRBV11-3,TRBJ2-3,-,TGTGCCAGCACCCGTCTGGAACTAAGCACAGAAACGGAGTATTTT,CASTRLELSTETEYF
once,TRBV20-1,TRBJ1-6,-,TGCAGTGCTTCTATCGGGGATTCGCATACACCCCTCCACTTT,CSASIGDSHTPLHF
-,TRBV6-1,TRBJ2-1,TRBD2,TGTGTCAGCAGCCAGAGGACTAGCGGGGTTTACATTGAGCAGTTCTTC,CVSSQRTSGVYIEQFF
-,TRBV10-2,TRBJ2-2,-,TGCGAAAGCAGTGACACCGGGGAGCTGTTTTTT,CESSDTGELFF
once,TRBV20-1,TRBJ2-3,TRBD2,TGCAGTGCTAGTCACCGGGAGGGCCGGACAGATACGCAGTATTTT,CSASHREGRTDTQYF
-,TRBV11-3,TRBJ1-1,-,TGTGCCAGCAGCCCAAGGTTGCTGTACACTGAAGCTTTCTTT,CASSPRLLYTEAFF
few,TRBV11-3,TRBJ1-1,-,TGTGCCAGCAGCTTCCGGGACGGAACCCTTGACACTGAAGCTTTCTTT,CASSFRDGTLDTEAFF
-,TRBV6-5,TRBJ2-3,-,TGTGCCAGCAGTTTAGGAGGCCACACAGATACGCAGTATTTT,CASSLGGHTDTQYF
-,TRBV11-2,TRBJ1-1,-,TGTGCCAGGGCGACGGTGGATGAGGCTTTCTTT,CARATVDEAFF
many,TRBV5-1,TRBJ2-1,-,TGCGCCAGCAGCCTAAAAATTACTAACAATGAGCAGTTCTTC,CASSLKITNNEQFF
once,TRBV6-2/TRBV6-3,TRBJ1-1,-,TGTGCCAGCAGTACGAGAGAGGAGACGAACTATGAAGCTTTCTTT,CASSTREETNYEAFF
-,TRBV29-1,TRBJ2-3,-,TGCAGCGCCAGACGGGAGTTCTGCACATATATGCAGTATTTT,CSARREFCTYMQYF
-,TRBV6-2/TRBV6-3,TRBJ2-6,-,TGTGCCAGCCGTACCAGGGCTAACGTCCTGACTTTC,CASRTRANVLTF
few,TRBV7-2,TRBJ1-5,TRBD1,TGTGCCAGCAGCTTCTTGGACAGGGCGGACCAGCCCCAGCATTTT,CASSFLDRADQPQHF
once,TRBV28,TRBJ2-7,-,TGTCCCAGCAGCCGGGACACCTACGAGCAGTACTTC,CPSSRDTYEQYF
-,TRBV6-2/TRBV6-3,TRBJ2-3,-,TGTGCCAGCAATGGGCACATGGGGAATACACAGTATTTT,CASNGHMGNTQYF
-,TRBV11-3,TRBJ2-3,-,TGTGCCAGCACCCGTCGGGAAGTAAGTACAGATACGCACTGTTTT,CASTRREVSTDTHCF
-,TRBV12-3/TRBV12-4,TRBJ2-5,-,TGTGCCGGCAGTCTACCGGGCCCTCGGGAGACCCAGTACTTC,CAGSLPGPRETQYF
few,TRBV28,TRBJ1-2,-,TGTGCCAGCAGCTTCCGGACTCTGGCCAATGGCTACACCTTC,CASSFRTLANGYTF
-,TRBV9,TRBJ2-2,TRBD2,TGTGCCAGTGGGGGACTAGTGGACACCAGGGAGCTGTTTTTT,CASGGLVDTRELFF
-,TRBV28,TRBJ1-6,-,TGTGCCAGCAGAAGGGTCTTTAATTCATGCCTCCACTTT,CASRRVFNSCLHF
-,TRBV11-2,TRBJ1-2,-,TGTGGCAGCTGCTTAGATAGGAGGGGTGGCTACACCTTC,CGSCLDRRGGYTF
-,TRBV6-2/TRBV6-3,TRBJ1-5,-,TGTGCCAGCACTCTCGCGGGGGGCAGGAATAAGCCCCAGCGTTTT,CASTLAGGRNKPQRF